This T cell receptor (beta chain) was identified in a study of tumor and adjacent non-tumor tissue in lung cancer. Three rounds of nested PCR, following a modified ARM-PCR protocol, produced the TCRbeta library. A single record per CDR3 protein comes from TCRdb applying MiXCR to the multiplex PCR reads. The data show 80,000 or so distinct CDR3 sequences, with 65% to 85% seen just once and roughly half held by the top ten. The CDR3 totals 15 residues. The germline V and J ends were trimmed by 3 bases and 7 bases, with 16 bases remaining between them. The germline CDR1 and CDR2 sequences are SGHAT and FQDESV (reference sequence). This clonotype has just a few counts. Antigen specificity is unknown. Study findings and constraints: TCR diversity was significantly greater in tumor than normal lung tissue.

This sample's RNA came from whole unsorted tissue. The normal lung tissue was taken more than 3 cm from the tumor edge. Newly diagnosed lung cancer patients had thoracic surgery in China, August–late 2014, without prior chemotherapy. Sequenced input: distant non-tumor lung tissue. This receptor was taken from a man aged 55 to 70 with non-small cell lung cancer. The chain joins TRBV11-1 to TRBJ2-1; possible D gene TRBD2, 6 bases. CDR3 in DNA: TGTGCCAGCAGCTTCCATAGTGGGGGGATGAATGAGCAGTTCTTC. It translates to CASSFHSGGMNEQFF.